The next 26 T cell receptor beta chains were all read from a single sample in a study of OX40 agonist ivuxolimab in advanced cancers. TCRdb keeps only in-frame clones here, not all; method: immunoSEQ multiplex PCR. Of just over 80,000 clones listed, around 86% were seen once; the top ten hold 0.25% to 0.4%. The material sequenced was CD4+ or CD8+ T cells sorted from blood, taken in a trial of the OX40 agonist ivuxolimab. These receptors came from an adult with an advanced solid tumor such as melanoma, head and neck, liver or kidney cancer.

The rearrangement uses TRBV12-5 and TRBJ1-2; D unresolved. V was shortened by 1 base and J by 5 bases, with 5 bases between the two germline ends. The CDR3 extends over 12 amino acids. From germline, CDR1 is LGHNT and CDR2 FRNRAP. This CDR3 is CASGLADYGYTF. The CDR3, as DNA: TGTGCTAGTGGTTTGGCCGATTATGGCTACACCTTC. Drawing the rest from reference TRBV12-5 and TRBJ1-2, the complete variable domain is DARVTQTPRHKVTEMGQEVTMRCQPILGHNTVFWYRQTMMQGLELLAYFRNRAPLDDSGMPKDRFSAEMPDATLATLKIQPSEPRDSAVYFCASGLADYGYTFGSGTRLTVV.

CDR3 residues: CASSLPYEKLFF. The CDR3 DNA reads TGTGCCAGCAGTTTACCATATGAAAAACTGTTTTTT. The chain has TRBV28 and TRBJ1-4, with D unclear. The ends were cut back, 2 bases at V and 6 bases at J, with 4 bases in the middle. This CDR3 spans 12 amino acids. Looked up from germline, CDR1 is MDHEN and CDR2 is SYDVKM.

V gene TRBV4-3 combines with J gene TRBJ1-2; 8 bases line up with TRBD1. Unmatched junction bases numbered 7, after V lost 1 base and J lost 9 bases. The CDR3 totals 14 residues. From germline, CDR1 is LGHNA and CDR2 YSLEER. The chain's CDR3 is CASSQVPDRASYTF. The CDR3 coding sequence is TGCGCCAGCAGCCAAGTCCCGGACAGGGCAAGCTACACCTTC.

The rearrangement links TRBV9 to TRBJ2-3; D unresolved. The CDR3 is 14 residues long. Germline V gives CDR1 SGDLS, CDR2 YYNGEE. The V and J ends lost 3 bases and 0 bases respectively, with 8 bases between them. CDR3 nucleotides: TGTGCCAGCAGCGCGAGCCTTAGCACAGATACGCAGTATTTT. It codes for CASSASLSTDTQYF.

The chain couples TRBV7-2 to TRBJ1-2, with D perhaps TRBD1 (6 bases). The CDR3 spans 15 residues. Looked up from germline, CDR1 is SGHTA and CDR2 is FQGNSA. V was trimmed by 0 bases and J by 0 bases, leaving 8 bases between them. Here the CDR3 reads CASSLARGPNYGYTF. As DNA, the CDR3 is TGTGCCAGCAGCTTAGCCAGGGGACCTAACTATGGCTACACCTTC. Drawing the rest from reference TRBV7-2 and TRBJ1-2, the complete variable domain is GAGVSQSPSNKVTEKGKDVELRCDPISGHTALYWYRQSLGQGLEFLIYFQGNSAPDKSGLPSDRFSAERTGGSVSTLTIQRTQQEDSAVYLCASSLARGPNYGYTFGSGTRLTVV.

V gene TRBV6-5 combines with J gene TRBJ1-5; D is unclear. The CDR3 covers 13 residues. V lost 6 bases and J 3 bases, leaving 9 bases between the germline ends. From germline, CDR1 is MNHEY and CDR2 SVGAGI. The CDR3 spells CASSSGPNQPQHF. The CDR3 DNA follows: TGTGCCAGCAGCTCTGGGCCCAATCAGCCCCAGCATTTT.

The rearrangement joins TRBV21-1 to TRBJ1-4. TRBV21-1 is reported as a pseudogene. This CDR3 has 15 residues. The CDR3 is CASSNGGRSNEKLFF. The CDR3 DNA is TGTGCCAGCAGCAATGGAGGAAGGAGTAATGAAAAACTGTTTTTT.

This clone has only a few counts. The V call is TRBV2, the J call TRBJ1-2; D gene ambiguous. V was cut by 6 bases and J by 5 bases, with 13 bases left in between. The CDR3 runs 13 residues. The V gene's germline CDR1 is SNHLY and CDR2 FYNNEI. As DNA, the CDR3 is TGTGCCAGCAGCGACGATCCGGGGTATGGCTACACCTTC. Protein product: CASSDDPGYGYTF.

The genes are TRBV28 and TRBJ2-7; 7 positions agree with TRBD1. V was pared by 9 bases and J by 0 bases, with 14 bases of the junction left unmatched. CDR1 is MDHEN, CDR2 SYDVKM, per germline. This CDR3 is built from 16 residues. The CDR3 nucleotides read TGTGCCAGTTGCTTACTAGGGGGCTCGAGCTCCTACGAGCAGTACGTC. It encodes CASCLLGGSSSYEQYV.

V gene TRBV5-1 combines with J gene TRBJ2-5; 7 bases line up with TRBD2. This CDR3 has 14 amino acids. The trim removed 2 bases at V and 4 bases at J, leaving 5 bases unmatched. The germline V gene has CDR1 SGHRS and CDR2 YFSETQ. CDR3 sequence: CASSFGPGGETQYF. DNA of the CDR3: TGCGCCAGCAGCTTTGGACCGGGGGGAGAGACCCAGTACTTC.

The V and J genes are TRBV6-5 and TRBJ1-2; weak D call: TRBD1 (5 bases). The germline V gene encodes CDR1 MNHEY and CDR2 SVGAGI. Trimming took 7 bases from V and 8 from J, leaving 17 bases between them. The CDR3 has 13 amino acids. The CDR3: CASTLGTSRGYTF. DNA of the CDR3: TGTGCCAGCACCCTGGGGACCTCTAGGGGCTACACCTTC.

The J gene is TRBJ1-1, the V gene TRBV6-6; D is ambiguous. Germline V gives CDR1 MNHNY, CDR2 SVGAGI (reference sequence). The CDR3 length is 13 residues. The V gene lost 4 bases and the J gene lost 0 bases, with 6 bases spanning the gap. The CDR3 region is CASSSAMNTEAFF. In nucleotides, the CDR3 is TGTGCCAGCAGTTCAGCCATGAACACTGAAGCTTTCTTT.

V is TRBV4-3 and J is TRBJ2-1; 11 bases are a match to TRBD2. This CDR3 comprises 15 residues. CDR1 LGHNA and CDR2 YSLEER come from the germline V gene. V was pared by 1 base and J by 10 bases, with 6 bases of the junction left unmatched. The CDR3 protein is CASSQVTSGSEEQFF. CDR3 sequence (DNA): TGCGCCAGCAGCCAAGTAACTAGCGGGAGCGAAGAGCAGTTCTTC.

This chain connects TRBV27 to TRBJ1-1; D is unclear. The V and J ends lost 5 bases and 10 bases respectively, with 14 bases between them. The CDR3 has 12 residues. CDR1 MNHEY and CDR2 SMNVEV come from the germline V gene (reference sequence). CDR3 DNA sequence: TGTGCCAGCAGTACGACTGGGCGTGTAGCTTTCTTT. Translation gives CASSTTGRVAFF.

The genes are TRBV11-2 and TRBJ2-1, with 13 bases that match TRBD2. The CDR3 runs to 17 residues. Trimming at V came to 7 bases and at J to 9 bases, leaving 15 bases not matched to a gene. Germline V gene sequence: CDR1 SGHAT, CDR2 FQNNGV. Here the CDR3 reads CASNTPFGTSGAVEQFF. DNA of the CDR3: TGTGCCAGCAATACTCCCTTCGGGACTAGCGGGGCGGTTGAGCAGTTCTTC.

V gene TRBV6-6 combines with J gene TRBJ2-5; perhaps TRBD1 as D (5 bases). Germline V gene lookup returns CDR1 MNHNY and CDR2 SVGAGI (reference sequence). The CDR3 length is 13 residues. Trimming left V 2 bases short and J 3 bases short, with 7 bases between. The CDR3 sequence is CASSYRGKETQYF. CDR3 sequence (DNA): TGTGCCAGCAGTTACAGGGGTAAAGAGACCCAGTACTTC.

The chain carries TRBV19 and TRBJ2-3, with D unresolved. Germline V gene sequence: CDR1 LNHDA, CDR2 SQIVND (reference sequence). The CDR3 consists of 14 residues. The V and J ends lost 4 bases and 3 bases respectively, with 11 bases between them. The chain's CDR3 is CASSSRALTDTQYF. The CDR3 DNA follows: TGTGCCAGTAGTAGCCGGGCCCTAACAGATACGCAGTATTTT. Full variable domain (outside the CDR3, taken from reference TRBV19 and TRBJ2-3): DGGITQSPKYLFRKEGQNVTLSCEQNLNHDAMYWYRQDPGQGLRLIYYSQIVNDFQKGDIAEGYSVSREKKESFPLTVTSAQKNPTAFYLCASSSRALTDTQYFGPGTRLTVL.

There are a few counts of this clone. The chain couples TRBV6-1 to TRBJ1-2; no clear D. The CDR3 is 12 amino acids. Germline V gives CDR1 MNHNS, CDR2 SASEGT. V shed 3 bases and J shed 4 bases, with 6 bases lying between them. The DNA of the CDR3 is TGTGCCAGCAGTGACAGGTTCTATGGCTACACCTTC. Its translation: CASSDRFYGYTF.

CDR3 in DNA: TGTGCCAGCAGCCAGAGGACAGGGGACTACGAGCAGTACTTC. It codes for CASSQRTGDYEQYF. The V call is TRBV4-2, the J call TRBJ2-7, with 9 positions matching TRBD1. Germline CDR1 reads LGHNA; CDR2 reads YNFKEQ. Trimming took 3 bases from V and 3 from J; bases not matched to a gene: 3. The CDR3 consists of 14 residues.

The chain joins TRBV5-1 to TRBJ1-6; 10 bases agree with TRBD1. The CDR3 covers 15 residues. Looked up from germline, CDR1 is SGHRS and CDR2 is YFSETQ. Trimming cost V 1 base and J 10 bases; bases outside gene matches: 5. The DNA for the CDR3 is TGCGCCAGCAGCTTGTCGACAGGGGGCCTATCACCCCTCCACTTT. Protein product: CASSLSTGGLSPLHF.

The rearrangement uses TRBV27 and TRBJ1-3; D is undetermined. The CDR3 extends over 14 amino acids. Germline V gene lookup returns CDR1 MNHEY and CDR2 SMNVEV (reference sequence). Trimming took 8 bases from V and 7 from J, leaving 18 bases between them. As DNA, the CDR3 is TGTGCCAGCGTCCGGACTAGAGAGAAGAACACCATATATTTT. Translating gives CASVRTREKNTIYF.

J is TRBJ1-5 and V is TRBV5-1, with D unclear. Trimming took off 0 bases at V and 0 bases at J, with 7 bases between the two ends. The length of the CDR3 is 15 residues. Germline CDR1 is SGHRS and CDR2 is YFSETQ. This CDR3 reads CASSLDGYSNQPQHF. The CDR3 DNA is TGCGCCAGCAGCTTGGACGGATATAGCAATCAGCCCCAGCATTTT.

The chain employs TRBV10-2 and TRBJ1-1; TRBD1 is a possible D gene (5 bases). CDR3 length: 13 residues. The germline V gene encodes CDR1 WSHSY and CDR2 SAAADI. Trimming shortened V by 9 bases and J by 5 bases, and 16 bases separated the two germline ends. The CDR3 nucleotides read TGCGCCAGTCGATGGGGGTCGAGAACTGAAGCTTTCTTT. Translation gives CASRWGSRTEAFF.

This clone was counted only a few times. V gene TRBV5-1 combines with J gene TRBJ1-6, with 8 bases that match TRBD1. The CDR3 runs to 16 residues. The trim removed 3 bases at V and 6 bases at J, leaving 8 bases unmatched. Germline V gene data show CDR1 as SGHRS and CDR2 as YFSETQ. The DNA for the CDR3 is TGCGCCAGCAGCTCTAGAGGACAGGGAGGTAATTCACCCCTCCACTTT. Amino acids: CASSSRGQGGNSPLHF.

V and J are TRBV5-1 and TRBJ2-2, with TRBD1 matching 9 bases. The V and J ends lost 4 bases and 7 bases, in that order; junction bases with no gene match: 17. CDR1 and CDR2 (germline): SGHRS, YFSETQ. This CDR3 has 18 amino acids. The chain's CDR3 is CASSPGVPGTGMVGELFF. As DNA, the CDR3 is TGCGCCAGCAGCCCTGGCGTTCCCGGGACAGGGATGGTCGGGGAGCTGTTTTTT.

This sequence joins TRBV19 and TRBJ2-5, with D perhaps assigned TRBD1 or TRBD2 (5 bases each). The CDR3 loop spans 14 amino acids. The germline gives CDR1 LNHDA, CDR2 SQIVND (reference sequence). Deletions cut 7 bases from V and 5 bases from J, with 17 bases between. This CDR3 reads CASTLRWGSETQYF. The DNA for the CDR3 is TGTGCCAGTACCCTTAGGTGGGGGAGTGAGACCCAGTACTTC.